The 19 T cell receptor beta chains below were found in one sample sequenced in a study of blood T cell repertoires in COVID-19. Measured with immunoSEQ multiplex PCR; TCRdb has only the in-frame clones, and not every one. The sample includes about 140,000 clones, roughly 81% of them seen just once. The sample taken for sequencing was peripheral blood. Receptor source: a woman aged 50 to 60 with active or convalescent COVID-19.

The V and J genes are TRBV29-1 and TRBJ2-1, with D possibly being TRBD2 (5 bases). The CDR3 runs 10 residues. CDR1 SQVTM and CDR2 ANQGSEA come from the germline V gene. The V end was cut by 6 bases, the J end by 7 bases, with 7 bases between. CDR3: CSVGGNEQFF. In nucleotides, the CDR3 is TGCAGCGTAGGAGGAAATGAGCAGTTCTTC.

The table lists this clone with a few counts. The CDR3 DNA reads TGTGCCAGCAGCTGGGACAGGGCGAAGGGCTACACCTTC. Amino acids: CASSWDRAKGYTF. This rearrangement joins TRBV5-6 to TRBJ1-2; 9 bases are a match to TRBD1. Trimming cost V 3 bases and J 8 bases; bases outside gene matches: 5. This CDR3 has 13 residues. CDR1 is SGHDT, CDR2 YYEEEE, per germline.

The gene calls are TRBV3-1 (or the pseudogene TRBV3-2) and TRBJ2-3; 8 nucleotides line up with TRBD2. CDR3 length: 14 residues. Germline V gives CDR1 LGHDT, CDR2 YNNKEL (reference sequence). V shed 4 bases, J shed 3 bases, and the junction held 3 bases outside the gene matches. CDR3: CASSPGGPTDTQYF. The CDR3 nucleotides read TGTGCCAGCAGCCCGGGGGGGCCAACAGATACGCAGTATTTT.

This clone has only a few counts. In DNA, the CDR3 is TGTGCCAGCAGCTTAGTCGAGGGGGCCAGGGGTATGGGTGGCTACACCTTC. Translation gives CASSLVEGARGMGGYTF. This chain connects TRBV11-2 to TRBJ1-2; 7 positions match TRBD1. V lost 1 base, J lost 7 bases, and 15 bases stayed unmatched. Germline V CDR1 and CDR2: SGHAT, FQNNGV. This CDR3 is 17 amino acids long.

The rearrangement links TRBV7-3 to TRBJ2-1; 9 bases agree with TRBD2. Germline values: CDR1 SGHTA, CDR2 FQGTGA. Trimming took 5 bases from V and 0 from J; bases not matched to a gene: 5. CDR3 size: 16 residues. As DNA, the CDR3 is TGTGCCAGCAGCCCTACTAGCGGGTTCTCCTACAATGAGCAGTTCTTC. Translated: CASSPTSGFSYNEQFF.

The rearrangement links TRBV5-6 to TRBJ2-1; D may be TRBD2 (6 bases). Germline CDR1 SGHDT, CDR2 YYEEEE. Trimming cost V 4 bases and J 5 bases, with 13 bases left between them. The CDR3 consists of 14 residues. The CDR3, as DNA: TGTGCCAGCAGCCTGCGGGGTCCAGACAATGAGCAGTTCTTC. It specifies CASSLRGPDNEQFF. Drawing the rest from reference TRBV5-6 and TRBJ2-1, the complete variable domain is DAGVTQSPTHLIKTRGQQVTLRCSPKSGHDTVSWYQQALGQGPQFIFQYYEEEERQRGNFPDRFSGHQFPNYSSELNVNALLLGDSALYLCASSLRGPDNEQFFGPGTRLTVL.

The V gene is TRBV6-2 or TRBV6-3, the J gene TRBJ1-2, with 7 bases matching TRBD1. Germline V CDR1 and CDR2: MNHEY, SVGEGT. The CDR3 loop spans 17 amino acids. The junction had 12 bases not matched to a gene; V was cut back by 2 bases and J by 3 bases. CDR3 sequence reads: CASSYPTTGTEDYGYTF. DNA of the CDR3: TGTGCCAGCAGTTACCCTACCACCGGGACAGAGGACTATGGCTACACCTTC.

The rearrangement joins TRBV28 to TRBJ2-7; 12 bases are a match to TRBD2. V trimming: 4 bases; J trimming: 5 bases; junction bases outside the gene matches: 6. The CDR3 sequence is 15 residues long. CDR1 and CDR2 from the germline V gene are MDHEN and SYDVKM. Here the CDR3 DNA reads TGTGCCAGCAGTTACCTAGCGGGAGGGGAAAACGAGCAGTACTTC. It encodes CASSYLAGGENEQYF.

This sequence joins TRBV5-4 and TRBJ1-1; 8 bases are a match to TRBD1. J was trimmed by 5 bases and V by 0 bases; bases with no gene match: 3. Per germline, CDR1 SGHNT and CDR2 YYREEE (reference sequence). The CDR3 is made up of 14 amino acids. CDR3 residues: CASSLDRGITEAFF. For the CDR3, the DNA is TGTGCCAGCAGCTTGGACAGGGGGATAACTGAAGCTTTCTTT.

The chain carries TRBV7-9 and TRBJ1-4; D is uncertain. Per germline, CDR1 SEHNR and CDR2 FQNEAQ (reference sequence). V lost 1 base to trimming and J lost 7 bases, with 4 bases between them. The CDR3 is made up of 12 amino acids. The CDR3 sequence is CASSLGAEKLFF. CDR3 coding DNA: TGTGCCAGCAGCTTAGGCGCTGAAAAACTGTTTTTT.

This clone was seen a few times. J is TRBJ2-5 and V is TRBV1; no DNA check was done on the table's D call, TRBD2. TRBV1 constitutes a pseudogene. The CDR3 consists of 17 residues. The CDR3: CTSSQAPAGAKQETQYF. CDR3 sequence (DNA): TGCACCAGCAGCCAAGCCCCAGCGGGGGCGAAACAAGAGACCCAGTACTTC.

The chain employs TRBV4-2 and TRBJ1-3; D unclear. Germline V lookup: CDR1 LGHNA, CDR2 YNFKEQ. CDR3 size: 15 residues. The V end lost 0 bases, the J end lost 7 bases, and 13 bases lay between the germline ends. This CDR3 is CASSQDGESRNTIYF. As DNA, the CDR3 is TGTGCCAGCAGCCAAGACGGAGAGAGTCGGAACACCATATATTTT.

The rearrangement joins TRBV7-9 to TRBJ2-5; 10 nucleotides line up with TRBD1. The CDR3 sequence is 14 residues long. Germline V CDR1 and CDR2: SEHNR, FQNEAQ (reference sequence). V was pared by 5 bases and J by 2 bases, with 2 bases of the junction left unmatched. The CDR3 nucleotides are TGTGCCAGCAGCAAGGGACAGGGGCAAGAGACCCAGTACTTC. Its translation is CASSKGQGQETQYF.

This clone has only one observation. This chain connects TRBV19 to TRBJ1-2, with D perhaps matching TRBD1 (5 bases). The CDR3 is made up of 14 amino acids. Trimming took 3 bases from V and 7 from J, leaving 15 bases between them. The germline CDR1 and CDR2 sequences are LNHDA and SQIVND (reference sequence). CDR3 protein: CASSMLVRRGGYTF. In DNA, the CDR3 is TGTGCCAGTAGTATGTTGGTTCGAAGGGGTGGCTACACCTTC.

The chain couples TRBV6-5 to TRBJ2-5; weak D call: TRBD2 (6 bases). The CDR3 totals 15 residues. Germline loops: CDR1 MNHEY, CDR2 SVGAGI. V was trimmed by 8 bases and J by 5 bases, leaving 21 bases between them. For the CDR3, the DNA is TGTGCCAGCCGGCTAGCGCCCATTCCAGGGGAGACCCAGTACTTC. Translation: CASRLAPIPGETQYF.

The chain carries TRBV29-1 and TRBJ1-4; D not certain. The V end lost 3 bases, the J end lost 12 bases, and 17 bases lay between the germline ends. Germline-derived CDR1 and CDR2 are SQVTM and ANQGSEA. The CDR3 is 13 amino acids. The CDR3 protein is CSVERSLGEELFF. The CDR3 bases are TGCAGCGTTGAGCGCAGTCTCGGAGAGGAACTGTTTTTT.

The chain carries TRBV6-2 or TRBV6-3 and TRBJ1-2, with 7 bases identical to TRBD1. Trimming removed 5 bases from V and 3 bases from J; junction bases left unmatched: 9. The CDR3 contains 15 residues. Per germline, CDR1 MNHEY and CDR2 SVGEGT. CDR3 bases: TGTGCCAGCAGTCAACTTCGACAGGGCGACTATGGCTACACCTTC. It is translated as CASSQLRQGDYGYTF.

This clone came up many times. The CDR3 protein is CSASRLAGVIGRRNEQFF. Here the CDR3 DNA reads TGCAGTGCTAGTCGGCTAGCGGGAGTTATAGGGCGTCGGAATGAGCAGTTCTTC. The V gene is TRBV20-1, the J gene TRBJ2-1, with 10 bases aligning to TRBD2. CDR1 is DFQATT and CDR2 is SNEGSKA in the germline V gene (reference sequence). Trimming removed 3 bases from V and 7 bases from J; junction bases left unmatched: 18. The CDR3 runs to 18 residues.

The chain recombines TRBV5-4 with TRBJ2-5; 14 bases fit TRBD2. Germline-derived CDR1 and CDR2 are SGHNT and YYREEE (reference sequence). The CDR3 contains 17 residues. The J segment lost 4 bases and the V segment lost 3 bases, leaving 8 bases of the junction unmatched. The CDR3 region is CASSSPGTSGSLETQYF. The DNA of the CDR3 is TGTGCCAGCAGCTCACCCGGGACTAGCGGGAGTTTAGAGACCCAGTACTTC.